Listed below are T cell receptor beta chains from one sample, sequenced in a study of blood T cell repertoires in COVID-19. TCRdb's copy holds only in-frame clones and misses some; the assay was immunoSEQ multiplex PCR. The sample lists some 350,000 clones; about 89% were seen once. Sequenced input: PBMCs or T cells enriched from blood (not recorded which). These receptors all come from a woman aged 25 to 39 who had recovered from COVID-19. The CDR3 runs from the conserved cysteine through the conserved F or W. D genes are given only for firm matches. Size tells how often a clone was seen (once, few, many) or the class of an expanded clone, and some rows leave it out.

>-|TRBJ2-1|TRBV4-1|-
TGCGCCAGCCTAGCGTCCTACAATGAGCAGTTCTTC
CASLASYNEQFF
>few|TRBJ1-1|TRBV3-1/TRBV3-2|TRBD1
TGTGCCAGCAGCCAAGGACAGGGCACTGAAGCTTTCTTT
CASSQGQGTEAFF
>once|TRBJ2-1|TRBV7-3|-
TGTGCCAGCAGCTTTGGAGGTCCGAATGAGCAGTTCTTC
CASSFGGPNEQFF
>-|TRBJ2-1|TRBV27|-
TGTGCCAGCGGGACTTCTGGGGTCAATGAGCAGTTCTTC
CASGTSGVNEQFF
>-|TRBJ2-6|TRBV3-1/TRBV3-2|TRBD1
TGTGCCAGCAGCCATTTCAGGGGGCCCGGGGCCAACGTCCTGACTTTC
CASSHFRGPGANVLTF
>-|TRBJ2-7|TRBV28|-
TGTGCCAGCAGTTTATCCGTAGCAATCTACGAGCAGTACTTC
CASSLSVAIYEQYF
>few|TRBJ1-4|TRBV5-4|-
TGTGCCAGCAGCTTGTGGCAGGGACACGAAAAACTGTTTTTT
CASSLWQGHEKLFF
>-|TRBJ2-1|TRBV25-1|-
TGTGCCAGCAGTGGGACAGACCGAAAAGCCAATGAGCAGTTCTTC
CASSGTDRKANEQFF
>-|TRBJ2-5|TRBV5-4|TRBD2
TGTGCCAGCAGCTTAGGGACTAGCGGGGGGCGAGAGACCCAGTACTTC
CASSLGTSGGRETQYF
>-|TRBJ2-5|TRBV24-1|-
TGTGCCACCAGTGATTTGCAGGCAGGGTTAGAGACCCAGTACTTC
CATSDLQAGLETQYF
>once|TRBJ2-7|TRBV6-5|TRBD1
TGTGCCAGCAGACCTGGGACAGGGTCCCCCTACGAGCAGTACTTC
CASRPGTGSPYEQYF
>-|TRBJ1-1|TRBV7-2|TRBD1
TGTGCCAGCAGCTCGGGACAGGGGAACACTGAAGCTTTCTTT
CASSSGQGNTEAFF
>-|TRBJ2-7|TRBV19|TRBD1
TGTGCCAGCCAACGGGACAGTGAGGTGCAGTACTTC
CASQRDSEVQYF
>-|TRBJ2-2|TRBV10-3|-
TGTGCCATCCGGGGGGCGGACACCGGGGAGCTGTTTTTT
CAIRGADTGELFF
>-|TRBJ1-2|TRBV27|-
TGTGCCAGCAGTTTAACTGGCGGCGCCCTCTATGGCTACACCTTC
CASSLTGGALYGYTF
>-|TRBJ1-5|TRBV21-1|-
TGTGCCAGCAGCAAATGGGGCAGGCTCGATCAGCCCCAGCATTTT
CASSKWGRLDQPQHF
>-|TRBJ1-2|TRBV5-1|-
TGCGCCAGCAGCTCTTTGACAGGCCACTATGGCTACACCTTC
CASSSLTGHYGYTF
>few|TRBJ1-2|TRBV10-3|-
TGTGCCATCAGTGGGGGGGGTTCAACTGGCTACACCTTC
CAISGGGSTGYTF
>once|TRBJ2-3|TRBV6-2/TRBV6-3|-
TGTGCCAGCAGTTACTCGAAAGGATATGACTCAGATACGCAGTATTTT
CASSYSKGYDSDTQYF
>-|TRBJ2-1|TRBV18|-
TGTGCCAGCTCACCAATGGGGGGCTCCTACAATGAGCAGTTCTTC
CASSPMGGSYNEQFF
>-|TRBJ2-7|TRBV3-1/TRBV3-2|TRBD2
TGTGCCAGCAGCCAAGAGAGCATTTGGTCAGCGGGGAAGATCGAGCAGTACTTC
CASSQESIWSAGKIEQYF
>-|TRBJ2-1|TRBV4-3|-
TGCGCCAGCAGCCAAGATGTCGTACAGGACAATGAGCAGTTCTTC
CASSQDVVQDNEQFF
>-|TRBJ2-3|TRBV5-5|-
TGTGCCAGCAGCACCATGACAGTTTCAGATACGCAGTATTTT
CASSTMTVSDTQYF
>-|TRBJ1-4|TRBV5-1|-
TGCGCCAGCAGCTCGACTACAACTAATGAAAAACTGTTTTTT
CASSSTTTNEKLFF
>once|TRBJ2-7|TRBV4-3|-
TGCGCCAGCAGCCAAAAGACGGGGTCCTACGAGCAGTACTTC
CASSQKTGSYEQYF
>-|TRBJ1-5|TRBV18|TRBD1
TGTGCCAGCTCACCTTATGGGGGACAGGGAAACCAGCCCCAGCATTTT
CASSPYGGQGNQPQHF
>-|TRBJ1-2|TRBV12-3/TRBV12-4|-
TGTGCCAGCAGCCAGACAGCGCCCGGGGGCTACACCTTC
CASSQTAPGGYTF
>once|TRBJ2-3|TRBV4-2|TRBD2
TGTGCCAGCAGCCAAGACGCGACTAGCGGGGGGGCTACAGATACGCAGTATTTT
CASSQDATSGGATDTQYF
>-|TRBJ1-2|TRBV5-1|TRBD1
TGCGCCAGCAGGTTGATTACAGGGGACTATGGCTACACCTTC
CASRLITGDYGYTF
>-|TRBJ1-2|TRBV15|-
TGTGCCACCAGCAGAGATCACACAGGGTCCTATGGCTACACCTTC
CATSRDHTGSYGYTF
>-|TRBJ1-4|TRBV3-1/TRBV3-2|-
TGTGCCAGCAGCCCGACGGGAGGGTACAATGAAAAACTGTTTTTT
CASSPTGGYNEKLFF
>-|TRBJ1-3|TRBV18|-
TGTGCCAGCTCACCCAGACAGTCTGACTCTGGAAACACCATATATTTT
CASSPRQSDSGNTIYF
>-|TRBJ2-5|TRBV18|-
TGTGCCAGCTCAGAATACTTGACAGTCCAAGAGACCCAGTACTTC
CASSEYLTVQETQYF
>-|TRBJ1-1|TRBV14|TRBD1
TGTGCCAGCAGCCTGGACAGGGTCACTGAAGCTTTCTTT
CASSLDRVTEAFF
>once|TRBJ1-6|TRBV27|-
TGTGCCAGCAGTTTAAGCGGGGATACGGGAAATTCACCCCTCCACTTT
CASSLSGDTGNSPLHF
>-|TRBJ2-7|TRBV6-5|-
TGTGCCAGCAGTCTAGGACAGACCTACGAGCAGTACTTC
CASSLGQTYEQYF
>-|TRBJ2-5|TRBV13|-
TGTGCCAGCAGCTTAGGCGCAGGGCGCGAGACCCAGTACTTC
CASSLGAGRETQYF
>-|TRBJ1-4|TRBV11-2|-
TGTGCCAGCAGCTTAGCGGGGGAAAAGATGTTTTTT
CASSLAGEKMFF
>-|TRBJ1-1|TRBV5-4|-
TGTGCCAGCACCTCGGGGATCATGAACACTGAAGCTTTCTTT
CASTSGIMNTEAFF
>-|TRBJ1-5|TRBV27|-
TGTGCCAGCAGTTTGTTTGGAGTTTCCCAGCCCCAGCATTTT
CASSLFGVSQPQHF
>-|TRBJ2-3|TRBV7-9|TRBD2
TGTGCCAGCAGCACCTCGCCGACTAGCGGCACAGATACGCAGTATTTT
CASSTSPTSGTDTQYF
>-|TRBJ1-1|TRBV18|-
TGTGCCAGCCGTCAGGGGTCTGGGACTGAAGCTTTCTTT
CASRQGSGTEAFF
>-|TRBJ1-5|TRBV19|-
TGTGCCAGTAGTATCAGACAGGGCAATCAGCCCCAGCATTTT
CASSIRQGNQPQHF
>-|TRBJ1-5|TRBV5-1|-
TGCGCCAGCAGCTTGGGAGGGTATAGCAATCAGCCCCAGCATTTT
CASSLGGYSNQPQHF
>-|TRBJ2-3|TRBV5-1|-
TGCGCCAGCAGCTTGGGACTAAGCACAGATACGCAGTATTTT
CASSLGLSTDTQYF